The clone carrying this TCR beta chain has at least ten counts. Its target is not known. Libraries of TCR beta came from quantitative 5'-RACE with molecular barcodes. MiXCR, run by TCRdb on the 5' RACE reads, gives a single entry per CDR3 protein. The sample holds roughly 180,000 distinct CDR3 sequences, around 10% seen once. The CDR3 has 14 residues. Germline V CDR1 and CDR2: SGHDT, YYEEEE. The junction had 8 bases not matched to a gene; V was cut back by 4 bases and J by 4 bases. The data are from a study of CD8 T cells in ankylosing spondylitis. Notes on the study in general: Disease-linked clones were reportedly significantly enriched in matched ankylosing spondylitis synovial fluid. The study identified a TCR beta motif of several highly homologous variants that appeared characteristic of ankylosing spondylitis blood. With a CD8+ phenotype, disease-linked clones were relatively rare in peripheral blood.

The clonotype originates from a male donor with ankylosing spondylitis or in good health (not recorded which). The sample comprised blood, either unsorted or a sorted T cell fraction (not recorded which). The chain carries TRBV5-6 and TRBJ2-7; TRBD1 matches at 7 bases. CDR3 DNA: TGTGCCAGCAGCCGCCGGGACAGAATTTACGAGCAGTACTTC. The encoded protein is CASSRRDRIYEQYF.